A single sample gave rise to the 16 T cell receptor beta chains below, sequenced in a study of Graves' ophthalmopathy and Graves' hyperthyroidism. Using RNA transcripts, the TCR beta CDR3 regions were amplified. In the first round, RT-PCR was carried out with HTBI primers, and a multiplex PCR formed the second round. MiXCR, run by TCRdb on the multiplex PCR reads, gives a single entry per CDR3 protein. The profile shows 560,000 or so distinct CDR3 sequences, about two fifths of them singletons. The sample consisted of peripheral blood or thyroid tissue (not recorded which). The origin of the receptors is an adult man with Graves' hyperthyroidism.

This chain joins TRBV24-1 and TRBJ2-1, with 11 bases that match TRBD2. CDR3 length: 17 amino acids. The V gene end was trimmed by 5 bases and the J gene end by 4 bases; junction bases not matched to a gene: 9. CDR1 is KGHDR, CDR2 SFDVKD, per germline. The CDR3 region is CATSAFSGRAQYNEQFF. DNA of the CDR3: TGTGCCACCAGTGCCTTTAGCGGGAGGGCCCAATACAATGAGCAGTTCTTC.

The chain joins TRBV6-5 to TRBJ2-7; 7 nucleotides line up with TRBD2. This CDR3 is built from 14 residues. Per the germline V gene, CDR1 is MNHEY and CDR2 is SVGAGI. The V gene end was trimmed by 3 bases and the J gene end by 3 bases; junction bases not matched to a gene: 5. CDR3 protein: CASSYSPGGYEQYF. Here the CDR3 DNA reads TGTGCCAGCAGTTATAGTCCGGGGGGCTACGAGCAGTACTTC.

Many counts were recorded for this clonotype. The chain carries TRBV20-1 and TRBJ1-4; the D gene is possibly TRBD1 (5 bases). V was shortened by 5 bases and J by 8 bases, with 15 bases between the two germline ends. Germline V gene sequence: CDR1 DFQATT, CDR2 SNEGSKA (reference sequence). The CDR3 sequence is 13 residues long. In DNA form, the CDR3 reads TGCAGTGCTTGGTGGGGCCTTCGGGAAAAACTGTTTTTT. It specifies CSAWWGLREKLFF.

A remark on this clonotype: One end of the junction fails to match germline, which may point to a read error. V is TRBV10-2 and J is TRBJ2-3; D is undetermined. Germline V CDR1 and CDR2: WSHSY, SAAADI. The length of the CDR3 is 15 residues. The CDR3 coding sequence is TGTGCCAGCAGCCAAGGCCGCTCTAGCACAGATACGCAGTATTTT. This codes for CASSQGRSSTDTQYF.

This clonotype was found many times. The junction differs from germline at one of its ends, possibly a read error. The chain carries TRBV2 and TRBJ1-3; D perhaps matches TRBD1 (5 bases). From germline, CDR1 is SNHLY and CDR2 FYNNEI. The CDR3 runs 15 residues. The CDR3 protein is CASREDSNSGNTIYF. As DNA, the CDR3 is TGTGCCAGCAGGGAAGACAGCAACTCTGGAAACACCATATATTTT.

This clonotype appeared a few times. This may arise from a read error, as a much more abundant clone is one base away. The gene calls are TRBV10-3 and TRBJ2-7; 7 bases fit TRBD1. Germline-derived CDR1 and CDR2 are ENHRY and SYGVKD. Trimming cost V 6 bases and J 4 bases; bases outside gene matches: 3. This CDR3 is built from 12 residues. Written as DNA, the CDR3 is TGTGCCATCAGAGCAGGGGGTTACGAGCAGTACTTC. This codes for CAIRAGGYEQYF.

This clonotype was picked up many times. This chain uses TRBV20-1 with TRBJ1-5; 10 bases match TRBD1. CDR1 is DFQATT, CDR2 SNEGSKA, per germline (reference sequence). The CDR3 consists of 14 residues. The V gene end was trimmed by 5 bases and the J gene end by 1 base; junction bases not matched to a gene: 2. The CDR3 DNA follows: TGCAGTGCTGACAGGGGGCCCAGCAATCAGCCCCAGCATTTT. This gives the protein CSADRGPSNQPQHF.

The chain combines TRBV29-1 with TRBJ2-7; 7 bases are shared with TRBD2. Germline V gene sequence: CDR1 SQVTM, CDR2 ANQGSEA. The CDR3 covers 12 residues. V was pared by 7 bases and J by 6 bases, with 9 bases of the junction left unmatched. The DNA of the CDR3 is TGCAGCGCTGGGGGGGGAGGTTCCGAGCAGTACTTC. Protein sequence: CSAGGGGSEQYF.

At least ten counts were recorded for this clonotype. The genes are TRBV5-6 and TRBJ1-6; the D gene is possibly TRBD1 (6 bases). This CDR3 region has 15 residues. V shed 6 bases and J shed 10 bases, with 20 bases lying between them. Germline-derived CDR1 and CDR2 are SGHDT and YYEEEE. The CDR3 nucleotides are TGTGCCAGCACCACTCGGGCAGGGGTCCAGTCACCCCTCCACTTT. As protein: CASTTRAGVQSPLHF.

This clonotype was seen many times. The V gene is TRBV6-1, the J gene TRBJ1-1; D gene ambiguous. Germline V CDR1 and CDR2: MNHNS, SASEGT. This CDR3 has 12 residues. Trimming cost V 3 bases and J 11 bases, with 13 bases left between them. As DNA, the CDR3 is TGTGCCAGCAGTGAGCCGGCAGGCTCCGCTTTCTTT. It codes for CASSEPAGSAFF.

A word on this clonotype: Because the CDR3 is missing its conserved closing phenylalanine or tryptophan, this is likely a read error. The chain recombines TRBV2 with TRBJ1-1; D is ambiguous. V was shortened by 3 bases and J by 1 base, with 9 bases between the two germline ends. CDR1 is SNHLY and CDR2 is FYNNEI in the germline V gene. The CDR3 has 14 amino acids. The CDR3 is CASSDPSQNTEAFL. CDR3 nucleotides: TGTGCCAGCAGTGACCCCAGTCAGAACACTGAAGCTTTCCTT.

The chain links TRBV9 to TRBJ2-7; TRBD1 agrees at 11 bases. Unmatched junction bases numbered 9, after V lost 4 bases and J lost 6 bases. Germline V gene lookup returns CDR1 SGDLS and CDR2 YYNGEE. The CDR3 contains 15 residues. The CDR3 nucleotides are TGTGCCAGCAGCCCGGAGGTGGGGACAGGGGGCGAGCAGTACTTC. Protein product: CASSPEVGTGGEQYF. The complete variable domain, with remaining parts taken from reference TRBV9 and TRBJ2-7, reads DSGVTQTPKHLITATGQRVTLRCSPRSGDLSVYWYQQSLDQGLQFLIQYYNGEERAKGNILERFSAQQFPDLHSELNLSSLELGDSALYFCASSPEVGTGGEQYFGPGTRLTVT.

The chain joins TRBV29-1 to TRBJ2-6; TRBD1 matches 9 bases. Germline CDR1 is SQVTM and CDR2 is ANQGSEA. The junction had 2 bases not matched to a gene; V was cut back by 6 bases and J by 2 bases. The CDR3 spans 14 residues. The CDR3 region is CSVRTGAGANVLTF. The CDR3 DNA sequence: TGCAGCGTGAGGACAGGGGCTGGGGCCAACGTCCTGACTTTC.

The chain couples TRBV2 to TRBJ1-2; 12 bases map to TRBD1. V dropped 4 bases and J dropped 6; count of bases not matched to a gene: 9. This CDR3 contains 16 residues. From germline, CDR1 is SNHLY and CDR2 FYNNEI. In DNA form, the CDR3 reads TGTGCCAGCAGTGGCCGGGACAGGGGGCGGCCGGATGGCTACACCTTC. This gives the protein CASSGRDRGRPDGYTF.

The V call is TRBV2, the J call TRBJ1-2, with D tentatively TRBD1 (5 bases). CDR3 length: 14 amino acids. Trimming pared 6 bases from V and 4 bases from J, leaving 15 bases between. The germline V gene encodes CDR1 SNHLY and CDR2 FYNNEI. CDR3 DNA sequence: TGTGCCAGCAGGGGTTTACCAGGGATCTATGGCTACACCTTC. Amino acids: CASRGLPGIYGYTF.

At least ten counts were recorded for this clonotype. The CDR3 DNA reads TGTGCCAGCAGCCGCCTTGTTGACAGGGGAAAGGGGTATGGCTACACCTTC. Amino acid sequence: CASSRLVDRGKGYGYTF. V is TRBV5-6 and J is TRBJ1-2; 8 positions match TRBD1. Germline V gives CDR1 SGHDT, CDR2 YYEEEE. CDR3 length: 17 residues. The junction had 16 bases not matched to a gene; V was cut back by 4 bases and J by 5 bases.